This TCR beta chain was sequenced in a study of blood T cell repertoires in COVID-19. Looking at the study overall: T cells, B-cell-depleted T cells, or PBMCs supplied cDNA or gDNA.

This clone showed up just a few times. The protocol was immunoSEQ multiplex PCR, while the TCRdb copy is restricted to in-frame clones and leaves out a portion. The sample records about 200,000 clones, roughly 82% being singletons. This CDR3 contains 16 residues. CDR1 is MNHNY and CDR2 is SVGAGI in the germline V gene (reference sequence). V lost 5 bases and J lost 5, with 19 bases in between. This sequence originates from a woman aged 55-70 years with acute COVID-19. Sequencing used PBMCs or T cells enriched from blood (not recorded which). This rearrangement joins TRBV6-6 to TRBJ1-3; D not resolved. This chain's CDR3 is CASSRPPRVGRNTIYF. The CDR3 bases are TGTGCCAGCAGTCGACCTCCTCGGGTCGGCAGAAACACCATATATTTT.